This T cell receptor (beta chain) stems from a study of shared clonotypes between healthy human individuals (TCRdb year 2020). Context from the whole study: Two women and three men aged 18 to 49 years were included in the cohort. For each donor, CD4 naive and CD4 memory were each given three plates, CD8 naive was given two plates, and CD8 memory was given one plate. To estimate repertoire size and how much clonotypes are shared between individuals, the study performed deep sequencing of blood TCR repertoires from roughly five healthy adults. Different laboratories and diverse techniques were used to prepare libraries and sequence TCR repertoires, to increase sequencing depth and limit assay-specific biases. Each donor's leukapheresis produced roughly between roughly 0.85 and 9.5 billion PBMCs.

The study at large found these results: The genetic and exposure-history diversity represented was limited by the small number of donors. Larger estimated clonotype richness was generally found for naive subsets than for memory subsets. Sharing across a few donors was observed for approximately 4.6% of naive CD4, about 3.2% of naive CD8, over 2% of memory CD4, and about 0.4% of memory CD8 clonotypes. Incomplete sequencing was indicated by rarefaction of sorted-subset datasets, despite the large sequencing depth. Higher generation probabilities were observed for clonotypes shared by all four sorted-subset donors than for non-shared clonotypes. Pairwise subsampling indicated that sequencing depth was expected to affect the degree of clonotype sharing among donors. Sampling was limited to blood, and TCR repertoires in tissue likely differ from TCR repertoires in blood.

TCR CDR3 regions were amplified from genomic DNA by multiplex PCR using the deep immunoSEQ assay. Extracted genomic DNA from each cell subset was distributed evenly across all wells of several immunoSEQ 96-well plates, and each plate was treated as a replicate. Each replicate PCR for sorted subsets received about 0.2 ug genomic DNA, equal to tens of thousands of T cell genomes. Purified libraries were measured with a Qubit 3.0 fluorometer, size-checked on a Bioanalyzer 2100, and measured again with the KAPA Library Quantification kit. Each immunoSEQ 96-well plate was sequenced on its own single-read 150-cycle Illumina NextSeq 550 flow cell. The authors processed their data as follows. The immunoSEQ output contained only junctional sequences without quality scores, so filtering could not match that applied to full-length reads. To assign V/J genes and CDR3, sequences were annotated against IMGT germline references using PyIR, a Python wrapper for IgBLAST v1.9. Any read was removed if the V/J assignment was weak (E-value above 1e-6), the CDR3 was missing, or the read contained stop codons, out-of-frame junctions, or ambiguous translated residues. A V3J clonotype was defined by an identical inferred V gene, J gene, and CDR3 amino acid sequence. Percentage overlap between repertoires was calculated by dividing the number of shared unique clonotypes by the size of the smaller repertoire. Repertoire richness was assessed with RTK rarefaction, the Chao1 estimator, and Recon v2.1 estimates of unobserved clonotypes. Generation probabilities for all TCRbeta clonotypes obtained by the gDNA method from a handful of donors were computed using OLGA. TCRdb took this table from immuneACCESS and kept in-frame rearrangements with V and J called. Such tables lack part of the clones; where checked against another copy, unresolved V genes explain under half of the gap, and the rest is unexplained. That table supplies the V and J calls and clone size; D and trimming were determined from the DNA. The sample table contains about 2 million clones; only one count was recorded for roughly 95% of them. 0.13% of the sample goes to the ten largest clones.

A note on this clone: There is no known antigen for this receptor. Base qualities are not provided; no much larger clone lies one nucleotide away.

The donors were healthy, HIV-negative adults who had no recently reported acute infections or vaccinations. Every donor was a Caucasian adult residing in Nashville, Tennessee, USA. Magnetic negative selection was used to enrich CD4+ T cells, after which naive cells were positively selected on CD45RA and the negative fraction became the memory subset. After blood collection by leukapheresis, PBMCs were isolated using Ficoll-Histopaque density gradient centrifugation and then cryopreserved in the vapor phase of liquid nitrogen. Purity and quantity of every magnetically sorted T cell population were checked by analytical flow cytometry. From each sorted fraction, genomic DNA was isolated and quantified by UV absorbance on a Nanodrop 2000c. Taken from cysteine to phenylalanine, the CDR3 has 13 residues. Only the CDR3 DNA is retained, 39 bases long and in frame from the first base. CDR1 is given as GTSNPN and CDR2 as SVGIG, both from the germline V gene (reference sequence). V sheds 3 bases and J sheds 3 bases, leaving 9 bases between their ends.

The clonotype originates from a man between 18 and 35 years old in good health. The sequencing input was naive CD4+ T cells sorted from blood. The cell subset or site label of this sample denotes: CD45RA+ positively selected. The chain couples TRBV30 to TRBJ1-5; too little of a D gene remains to name it. Here is the DNA: TGTGCCTGGAGAGGCCCCCCCAATCAGCCCCAGCATTTT. Translation gives CAWRGPPNQPQHF.